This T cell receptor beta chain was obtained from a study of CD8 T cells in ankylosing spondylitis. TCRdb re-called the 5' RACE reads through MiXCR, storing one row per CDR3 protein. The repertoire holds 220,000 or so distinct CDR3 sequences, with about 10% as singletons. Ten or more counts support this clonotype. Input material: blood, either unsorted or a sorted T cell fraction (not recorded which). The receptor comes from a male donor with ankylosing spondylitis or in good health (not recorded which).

The CDR3 region has the DNA TGCGCCAGCAGCGATCGACAGGGGGGGGAAAAACTGTTTTTT. Translated: CASSDRQGGEKLFF. V gene TRBV5-1 combines with J gene TRBJ1-4, with 9 nucleotides matching TRBD1. Trimming removed 4 bases from V and 8 bases from J; junction bases left unmatched: 6. Germline V lookup: CDR1 SGHRS, CDR2 YFSETQ. This CDR3 is 14 amino acids long.